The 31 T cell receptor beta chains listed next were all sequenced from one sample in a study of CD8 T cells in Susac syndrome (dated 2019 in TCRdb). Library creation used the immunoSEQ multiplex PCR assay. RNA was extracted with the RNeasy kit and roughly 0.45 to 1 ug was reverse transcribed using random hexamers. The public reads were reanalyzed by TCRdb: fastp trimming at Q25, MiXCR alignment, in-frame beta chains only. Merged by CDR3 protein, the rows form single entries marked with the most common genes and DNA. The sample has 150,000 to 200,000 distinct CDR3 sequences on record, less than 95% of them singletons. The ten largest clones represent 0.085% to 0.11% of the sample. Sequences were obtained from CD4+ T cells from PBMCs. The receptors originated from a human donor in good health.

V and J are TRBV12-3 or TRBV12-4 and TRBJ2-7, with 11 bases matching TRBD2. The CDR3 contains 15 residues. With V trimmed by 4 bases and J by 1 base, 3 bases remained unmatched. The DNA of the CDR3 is TGTGCCAGCAGTTCCTTAGCGGGAGGGTCCTACGAGCAGTACTTC. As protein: CASSSLAGGSYEQYF.

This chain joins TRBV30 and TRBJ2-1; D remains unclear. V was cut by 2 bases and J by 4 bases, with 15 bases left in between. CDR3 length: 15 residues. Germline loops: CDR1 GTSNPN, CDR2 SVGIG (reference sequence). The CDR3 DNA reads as TGTGCCTGGAGTAAGGCTCCCACTGTATACAATGAGCAGTTCTTC. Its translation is CAWSKAPTVYNEQFF.

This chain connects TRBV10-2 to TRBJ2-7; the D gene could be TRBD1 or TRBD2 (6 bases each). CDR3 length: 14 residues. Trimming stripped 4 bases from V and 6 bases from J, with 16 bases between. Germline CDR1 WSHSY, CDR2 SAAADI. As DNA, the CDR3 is TGCGCCAGCAGTGGTGGGCAGGGGAGGATCGAGCAGTACTTC. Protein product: CASSGGQGRIEQYF.

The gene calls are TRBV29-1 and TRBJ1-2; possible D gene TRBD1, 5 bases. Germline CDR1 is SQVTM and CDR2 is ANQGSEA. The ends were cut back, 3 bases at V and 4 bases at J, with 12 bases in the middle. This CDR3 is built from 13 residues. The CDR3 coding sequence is TGCAGCGTTGATGGCGGGGGAGGCTATGGCTACACCTTC. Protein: CSVDGGGGYGYTF.

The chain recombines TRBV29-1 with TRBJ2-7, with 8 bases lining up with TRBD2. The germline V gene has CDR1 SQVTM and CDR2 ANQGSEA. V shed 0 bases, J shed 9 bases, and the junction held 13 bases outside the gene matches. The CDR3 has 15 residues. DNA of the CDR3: TGCAGCGTTGAAGATCCTACTAGCGGCTCCTCGGGGCAGTACTTC. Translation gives CSVEDPTSGSSGQYF.

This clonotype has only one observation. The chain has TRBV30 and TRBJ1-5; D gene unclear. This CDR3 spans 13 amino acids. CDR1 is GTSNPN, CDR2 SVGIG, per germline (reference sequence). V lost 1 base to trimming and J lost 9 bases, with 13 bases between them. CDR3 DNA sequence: TGTGCCTGGAGTGGGCTCCGTGGTGGGCCCCAGCATTTT. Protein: CAWSGLRGGPQHF.

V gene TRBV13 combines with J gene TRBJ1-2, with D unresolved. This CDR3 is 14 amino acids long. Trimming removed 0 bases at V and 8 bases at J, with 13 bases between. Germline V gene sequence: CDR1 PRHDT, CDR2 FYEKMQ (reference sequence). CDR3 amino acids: CASSLGPRGMGYTF. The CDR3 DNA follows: TGTGCCAGCAGCTTAGGACCGCGGGGAATGGGCTACACCTTC.

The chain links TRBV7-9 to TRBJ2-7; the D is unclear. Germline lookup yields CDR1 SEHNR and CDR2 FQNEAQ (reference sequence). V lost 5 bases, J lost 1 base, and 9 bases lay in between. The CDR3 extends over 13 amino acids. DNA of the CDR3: TGTGCCAGCAGCAGTGCCCGGTCCTACGAGCAGTACTTC. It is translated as CASSSARSYEQYF.

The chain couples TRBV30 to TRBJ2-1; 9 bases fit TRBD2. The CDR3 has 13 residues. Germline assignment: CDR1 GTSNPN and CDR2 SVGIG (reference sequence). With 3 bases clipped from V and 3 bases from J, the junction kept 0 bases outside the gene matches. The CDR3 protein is CAWRTSGYNEQFF. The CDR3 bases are TGTGCCTGGAGGACTAGCGGCTACAATGAGCAGTTCTTC.

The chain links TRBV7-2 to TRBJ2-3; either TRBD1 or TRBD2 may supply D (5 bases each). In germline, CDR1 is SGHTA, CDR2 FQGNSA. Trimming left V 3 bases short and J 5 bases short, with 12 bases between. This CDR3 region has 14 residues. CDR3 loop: CASSLIGERDTQYF. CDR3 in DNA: TGTGCCAGCAGCTTGATAGGGGAGAGAGATACGCAGTATTTT.

The CDR3 region is CASSVSGLAGDEQFF. CDR3 coding DNA: TGTGCCAGCAGTGTATCGGGACTAGCGGGCGATGAGCAGTTCTTC. The chain uses TRBV2 and TRBJ2-1; TRBD2 agrees at 12 bases. With 4 bases clipped from V and 8 bases from J, the junction kept 6 bases outside the gene matches. This CDR3 spans 15 amino acids. Germline lookup yields CDR1 SNHLY and CDR2 FYNNEI. Drawing the rest from reference TRBV2 and TRBJ2-1, the complete variable domain is EPEVTQTPSHQVTQMGQEVILRCVPISNHLYFYWYRQILGQKVEFLVSFYNNEISEKSEIFDDQFSVERPDGSNFTLKIRSTKLEDSAMYFCASSVSGLAGDEQFFGPGTRLTVL.

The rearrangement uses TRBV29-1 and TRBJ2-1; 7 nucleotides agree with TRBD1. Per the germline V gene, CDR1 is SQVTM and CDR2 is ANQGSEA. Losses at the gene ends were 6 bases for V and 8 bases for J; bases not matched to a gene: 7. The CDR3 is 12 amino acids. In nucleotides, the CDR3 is TGCAGCGTCGCAACAACAGGGGATGAGCAGTTCTTC. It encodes CSVATTGDEQFF.

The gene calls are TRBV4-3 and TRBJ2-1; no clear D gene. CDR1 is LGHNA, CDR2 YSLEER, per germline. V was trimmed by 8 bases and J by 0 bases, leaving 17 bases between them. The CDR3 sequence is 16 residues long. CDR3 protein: CASGRSTGSSYNEQFF. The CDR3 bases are TGCGCCAGCGGCAGGTCTACTGGAAGCTCCTACAATGAGCAGTTCTTC.

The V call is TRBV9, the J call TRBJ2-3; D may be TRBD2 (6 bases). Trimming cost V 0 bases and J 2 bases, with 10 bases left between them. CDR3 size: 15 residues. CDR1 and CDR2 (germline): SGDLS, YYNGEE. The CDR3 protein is CASSVDSGHTDTQYF. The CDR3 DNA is TGTGCCAGCAGCGTAGATAGCGGACACACAGATACGCAGTATTTT.

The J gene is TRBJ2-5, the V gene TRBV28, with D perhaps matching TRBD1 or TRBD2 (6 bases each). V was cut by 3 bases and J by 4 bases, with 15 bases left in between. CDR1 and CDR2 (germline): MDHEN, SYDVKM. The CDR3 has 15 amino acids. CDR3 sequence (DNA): TGTGCCAGCAGTTTCCGCAGGGGAGGACGAGAGACCCAGTACTTC. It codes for CASSFRRGGRETQYF.

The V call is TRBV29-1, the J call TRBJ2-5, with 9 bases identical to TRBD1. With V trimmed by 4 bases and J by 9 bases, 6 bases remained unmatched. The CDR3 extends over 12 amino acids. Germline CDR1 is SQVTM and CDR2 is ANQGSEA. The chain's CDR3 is CSVGTGEGAQYF. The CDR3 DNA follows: TGCAGCGTTGGGACAGGGGAAGGGGCCCAGTACTTC.

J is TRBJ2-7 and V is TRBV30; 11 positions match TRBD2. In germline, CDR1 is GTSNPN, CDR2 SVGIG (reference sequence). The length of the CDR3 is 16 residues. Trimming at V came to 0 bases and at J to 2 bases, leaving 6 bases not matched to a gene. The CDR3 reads CAWSVGTSGSTYEQYF. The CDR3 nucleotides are TGTGCCTGGAGTGTGGGGACTAGCGGCTCAACCTACGAGCAGTACTTC.

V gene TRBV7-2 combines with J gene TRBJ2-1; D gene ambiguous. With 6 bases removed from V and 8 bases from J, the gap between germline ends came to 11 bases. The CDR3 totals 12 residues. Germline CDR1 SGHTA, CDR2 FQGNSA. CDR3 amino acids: CASSLGWDEQFF. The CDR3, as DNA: TGTGCCAGCAGTCTCGGCTGGGATGAGCAGTTCTTC.

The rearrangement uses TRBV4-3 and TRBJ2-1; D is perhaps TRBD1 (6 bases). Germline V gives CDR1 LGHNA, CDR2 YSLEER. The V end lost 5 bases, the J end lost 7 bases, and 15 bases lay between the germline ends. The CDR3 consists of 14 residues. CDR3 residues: CASSVGHPRNEQFF. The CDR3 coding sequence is TGCGCCAGCAGCGTGGGACACCCTAGGAATGAGCAGTTCTTC.

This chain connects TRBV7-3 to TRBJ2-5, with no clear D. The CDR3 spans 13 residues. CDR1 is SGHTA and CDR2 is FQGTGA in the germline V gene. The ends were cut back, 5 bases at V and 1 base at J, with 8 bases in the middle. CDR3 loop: CASSVNPQETQYF. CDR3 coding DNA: TGTGCCAGCAGCGTAAACCCCCAAGAGACCCAGTACTTC.

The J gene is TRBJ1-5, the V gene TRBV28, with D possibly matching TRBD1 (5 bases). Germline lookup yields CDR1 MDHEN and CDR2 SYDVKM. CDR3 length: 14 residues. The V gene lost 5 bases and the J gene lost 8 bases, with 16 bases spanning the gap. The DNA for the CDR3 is TGTGCCAGCAGTAAGGGACTGACCCTAGAGCCCCAGCATTTT. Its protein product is CASSKGLTLEPQHF. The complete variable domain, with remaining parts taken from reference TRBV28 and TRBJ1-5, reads DVKVTQSSRYLVKRTGEKVFLECVQDMDHENMFWYRQDPGLGLRLIYFSYDVKMKEKGDIPEGYSVSREKKERFSLILESASTNQTSMYLCASSKGLTLEPQHFGDGTRLSIL.

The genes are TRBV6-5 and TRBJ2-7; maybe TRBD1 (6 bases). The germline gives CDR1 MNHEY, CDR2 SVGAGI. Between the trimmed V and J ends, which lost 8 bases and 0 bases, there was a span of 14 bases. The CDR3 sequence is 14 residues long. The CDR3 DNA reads TGTGCCAGCCGGATAAGGACAGACTCCTACGAGCAGTACTTC. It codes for CASRIRTDSYEQYF.

The CDR3 loop is CSARALTQGNEQFF. The CDR3 DNA sequence: TGCAGTGCTAGAGCCCTGACTCAGGGCAATGAGCAGTTCTTC. This rearrangement joins TRBV20-1 to TRBJ2-1; perhaps TRBD1 as D (5 bases). CDR1 DFQATT and CDR2 SNEGSKA come from the germline V gene (reference sequence). This CDR3 is built from 14 residues. Trimming took off 1 base at V and 6 bases at J, with 13 bases between the two ends.

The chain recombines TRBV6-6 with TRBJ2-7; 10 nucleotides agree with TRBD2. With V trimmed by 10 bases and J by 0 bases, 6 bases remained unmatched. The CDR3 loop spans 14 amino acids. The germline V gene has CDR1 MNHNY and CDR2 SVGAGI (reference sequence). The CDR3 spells CATSGSAYSYEQYF. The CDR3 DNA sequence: TGTGCCACTAGCGGGAGCGCCTACTCCTACGAGCAGTACTTC.

CDR3 DNA sequence: TGCAGCGTTGTAGTCGGAACTAACTATGGCTACACCTTC. As protein: CSVVVGTNYGYTF. The rearrangement joins TRBV29-1 to TRBJ1-2; D remains unclear. V lost 4 bases to trimming and J lost 0 bases, with 9 bases between them. CDR3 length: 13 amino acids. Germline values: CDR1 SQVTM, CDR2 ANQGSEA. Supplemented by reference TRBV29-1 and TRBJ1-2, the full variable domain reads SAVISQKPSRDICQRGTSLTIQCQVDSQVTMMFWYRQQPGQSLTLIATANQGSEATYESGFVIDKFPISRPNLTFSTLTVSNMSPEDSSIYLCSVVVGTNYGYTFGSGTRLTVV.

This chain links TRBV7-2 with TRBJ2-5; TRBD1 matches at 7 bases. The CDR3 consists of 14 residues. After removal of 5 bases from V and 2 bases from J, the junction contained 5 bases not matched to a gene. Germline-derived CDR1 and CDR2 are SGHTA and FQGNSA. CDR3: CASSSSGQQETQYF. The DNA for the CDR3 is TGTGCCAGCAGCAGTTCGGGACAGCAAGAGACCCAGTACTTC.

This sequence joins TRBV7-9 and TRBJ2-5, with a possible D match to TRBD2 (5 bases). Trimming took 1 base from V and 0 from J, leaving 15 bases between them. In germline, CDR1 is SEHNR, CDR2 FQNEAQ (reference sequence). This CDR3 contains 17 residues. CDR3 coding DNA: TGTGCCAGCAGCTTAGGCATCAGCGGAGGATACCAAGAGACCCAGTACTTC. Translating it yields CASSLGISGGYQETQYF.

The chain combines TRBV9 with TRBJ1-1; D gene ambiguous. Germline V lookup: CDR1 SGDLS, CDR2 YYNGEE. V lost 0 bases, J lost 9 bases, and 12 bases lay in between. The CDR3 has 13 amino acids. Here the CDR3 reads CASSVVESTQAFF. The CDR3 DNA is TGTGCCAGCAGCGTAGTGGAGAGCACACAAGCTTTCTTT.

In DNA, the CDR3 is TGTGCCAGCATCAACCGGATTTCGACCTACGCCTCGACCGGGGAGCTGTTTTTT. It is translated as CASINRISTYASTGELFF. The V gene is TRBV27, the J gene TRBJ2-2; D is unresolved. From germline, CDR1 is MNHEY and CDR2 SMNVEV (reference sequence). V lost 7 bases and J 5 bases, leaving 26 bases between the germline ends. This CDR3 has 18 residues.

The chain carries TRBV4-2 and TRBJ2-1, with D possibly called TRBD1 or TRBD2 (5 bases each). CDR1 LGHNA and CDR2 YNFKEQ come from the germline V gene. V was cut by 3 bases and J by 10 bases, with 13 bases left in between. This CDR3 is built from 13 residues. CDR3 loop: CASSQGVLGEQFF. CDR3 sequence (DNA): TGTGCCAGCAGCCAGGGGGTATTAGGAGAGCAGTTCTTC.

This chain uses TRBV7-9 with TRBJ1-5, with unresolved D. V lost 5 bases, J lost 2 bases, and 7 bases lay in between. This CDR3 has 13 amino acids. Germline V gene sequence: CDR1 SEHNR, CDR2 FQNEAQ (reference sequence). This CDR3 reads CASSTQGNQPQHF. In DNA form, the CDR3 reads TGTGCCAGCAGCACTCAGGGCAATCAGCCCCAGCATTTT.